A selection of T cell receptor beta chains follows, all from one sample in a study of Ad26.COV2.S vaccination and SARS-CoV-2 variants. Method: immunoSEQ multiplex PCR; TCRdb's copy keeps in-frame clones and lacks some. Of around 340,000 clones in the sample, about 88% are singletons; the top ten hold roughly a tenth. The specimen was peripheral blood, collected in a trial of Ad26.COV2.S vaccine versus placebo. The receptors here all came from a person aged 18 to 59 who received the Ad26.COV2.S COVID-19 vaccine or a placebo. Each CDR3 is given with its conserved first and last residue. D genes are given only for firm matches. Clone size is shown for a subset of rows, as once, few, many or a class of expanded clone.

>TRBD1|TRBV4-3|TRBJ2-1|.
CASSLSKVTGGNEQFF
TGCGCCAGCAGCCTCTCGAAGGTAACAGGGGGCAATGAGCAGTTCTTC
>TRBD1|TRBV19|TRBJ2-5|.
CASSWDREGETQYF
TGTGCCAGTAGCTGGGACAGGGAGGGGGAGACCCAGTACTTC
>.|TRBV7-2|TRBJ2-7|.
CASSLYGSYEQYF
TGTGCCAGCAGCTTGTACGGCTCCTACGAGCAGTACTTC
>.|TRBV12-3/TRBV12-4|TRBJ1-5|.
CASSSDGSAQHF
TGTGCCAGCAGTTCAGATGGATCAGCCCAGCATTTT
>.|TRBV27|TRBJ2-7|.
CASSLAAAVDEQYF
TGTGCCAGCAGTTTAGCGGCAGCCGTCGACGAGCAGTACTTC
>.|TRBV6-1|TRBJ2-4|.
CASSESAAKNIQYF
TGTGCCAGCAGTGAGTCGGCAGCCAAAAACATTCAGTACTTC
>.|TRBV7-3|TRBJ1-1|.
CASSSEPHEQAFF
TGTGCCAGCAGTTCAGAGCCCCACGAGCAAGCTTTCTTT
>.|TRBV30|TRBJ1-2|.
CAWTLTGANYGYTF
TGTGCCTGGACCTTGACAGGCGCCAACTATGGCTACACCTTC
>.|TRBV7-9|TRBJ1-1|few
CASSLEGNTEAFF
TGTGCCAGCAGCTTAGAGGGGAACACTGAAGCTTTCTTT
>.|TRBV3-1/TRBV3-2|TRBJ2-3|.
CASSQDVGQGGPYF
TGTGCCAGCAGCCAAGATGTGGGGCAGGGAGGTCCGTATTTT
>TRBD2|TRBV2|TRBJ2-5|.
CARRTSGGETQYF
TGTGCCCGAAGGACTAGCGGAGGGGAGACCCAGTACTTC
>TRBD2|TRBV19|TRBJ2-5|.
CASSMRLAGEEETQYF
TGTGCCAGTAGTATGCGACTAGCGGGGGAGGAAGAGACCCAGTACTTC
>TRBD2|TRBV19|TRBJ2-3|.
CASSQGLAGAGTDTQYF
TGTGCCAGTAGTCAGGGACTAGCGGGAGCGGGCACAGATACGCAGTATTTT
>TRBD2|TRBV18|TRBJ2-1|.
CASSAGLAGGNEQFF
TGTGCCAGCTCAGCGGGACTAGCGGGGGGCAATGAGCAGTTCTTC
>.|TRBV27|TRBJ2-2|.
CASSPTNTGELFF
TGTGCCAGCAGCCCTACTAACACCGGGGAGCTGTTTTTT
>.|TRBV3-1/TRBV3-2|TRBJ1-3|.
CASSQNGLLSGNTIYF
TGTGCCAGCAGCCAAAACGGGTTACTCTCTGGAAACACCATATATTTT
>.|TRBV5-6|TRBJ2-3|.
CASSLKHVWDF
TGTGCCAGCAGCCTAAAGCACGTTTGGGATTTT
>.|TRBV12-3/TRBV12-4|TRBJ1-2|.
CASSFGGYGYTF
TGTGCCAGCAGTTTTGGAGGGTATGGCTACACCTTC
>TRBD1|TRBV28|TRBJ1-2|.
CASSFLTGGSGYTF
TGTGCCAGCAGTTTCCTAACAGGGGGTAGCGGCTACACCTTC
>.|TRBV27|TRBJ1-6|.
CASRRPGEPLHF
TGTGCCAGCAGACGACCAGGAGAACCCCTCCACTTT
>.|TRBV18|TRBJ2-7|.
CASSPEEVAYEQYF
TGTGCCAGCTCACCGGAGGAAGTGGCCTACGAGCAGTACTTC
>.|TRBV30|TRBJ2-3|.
CAWSRRQEAWDTQYF
TGTGCCTGGAGTCGTCGACAGGAGGCCTGGGATACGCAGTATTTT
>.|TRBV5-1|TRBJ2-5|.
CASTEQETQYF
TGCGCCAGCACAGAACAAGAGACCCAGTACTTC